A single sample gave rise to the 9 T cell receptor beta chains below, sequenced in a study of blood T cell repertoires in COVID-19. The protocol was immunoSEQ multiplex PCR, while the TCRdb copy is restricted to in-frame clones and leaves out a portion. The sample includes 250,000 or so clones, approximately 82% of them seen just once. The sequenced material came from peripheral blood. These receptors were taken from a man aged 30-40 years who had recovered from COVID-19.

The CDR3 DNA is TGTGCCAGCAGTCCGGACAGTAATTCACCCCTCCACTTT. Residues: CASSPDSNSPLHF. The chain employs TRBV28 and TRBJ1-6, with D possibly matching TRBD1 (6 bases). Germline V gives CDR1 MDHEN, CDR2 SYDVKM. The V end was cut by 5 bases, the J end by 6 bases, with 8 bases between. The CDR3 extends over 13 amino acids.

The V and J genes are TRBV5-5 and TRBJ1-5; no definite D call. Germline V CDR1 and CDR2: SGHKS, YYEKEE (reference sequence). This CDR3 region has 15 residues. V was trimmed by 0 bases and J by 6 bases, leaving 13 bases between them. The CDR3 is CASSLGLNTAQPQHF. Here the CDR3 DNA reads TGTGCCAGCAGCTTGGGTCTCAACACCGCTCAGCCCCAGCATTTT.

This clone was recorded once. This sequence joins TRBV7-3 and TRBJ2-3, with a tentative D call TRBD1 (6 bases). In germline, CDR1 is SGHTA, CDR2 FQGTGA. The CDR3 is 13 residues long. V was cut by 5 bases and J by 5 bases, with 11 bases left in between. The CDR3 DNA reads TGTGCCAGCAGCATTACAGGGTTAGATACGCAGTATTTT. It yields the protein CASSITGLDTQYF.

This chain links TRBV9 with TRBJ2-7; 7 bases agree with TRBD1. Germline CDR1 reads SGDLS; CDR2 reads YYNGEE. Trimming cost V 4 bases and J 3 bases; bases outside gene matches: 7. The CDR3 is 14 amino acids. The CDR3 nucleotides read TGTGCCAGCAGCCCCGAGGACAGGTTCTACGAGCAGTACTTC. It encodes CASSPEDRFYEQYF.

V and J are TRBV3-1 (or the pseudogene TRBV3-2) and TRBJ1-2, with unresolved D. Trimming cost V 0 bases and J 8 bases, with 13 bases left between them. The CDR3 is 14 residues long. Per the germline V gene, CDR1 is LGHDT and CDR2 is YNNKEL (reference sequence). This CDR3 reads CASSQDMAGLGYTF. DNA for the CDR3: TGTGCCAGCAGCCAAGATATGGCGGGCTTGGGCTACACCTTC.

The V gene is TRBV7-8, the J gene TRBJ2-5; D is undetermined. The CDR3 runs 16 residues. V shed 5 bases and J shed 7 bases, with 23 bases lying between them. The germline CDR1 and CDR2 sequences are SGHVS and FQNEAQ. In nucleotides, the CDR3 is TGTGCCAGCAGCCTGGGTACCCGAGGTGTGCATGCGACCCAGTACTTC. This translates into CASSLGTRGVHATQYF.

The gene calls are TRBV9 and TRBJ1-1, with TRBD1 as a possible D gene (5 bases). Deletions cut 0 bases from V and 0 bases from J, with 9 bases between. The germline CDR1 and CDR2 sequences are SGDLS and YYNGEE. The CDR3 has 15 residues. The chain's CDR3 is CASSVDGALNTEAFF. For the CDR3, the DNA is TGTGCCAGCAGCGTAGATGGGGCACTGAACACTGAAGCTTTCTTT.

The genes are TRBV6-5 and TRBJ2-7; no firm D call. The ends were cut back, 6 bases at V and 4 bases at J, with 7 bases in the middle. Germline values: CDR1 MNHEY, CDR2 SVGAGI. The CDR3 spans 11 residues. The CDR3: CASSHIYEQYV. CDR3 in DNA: TGTGCCAGCAGCCACATATACGAGCAGTACGTC.

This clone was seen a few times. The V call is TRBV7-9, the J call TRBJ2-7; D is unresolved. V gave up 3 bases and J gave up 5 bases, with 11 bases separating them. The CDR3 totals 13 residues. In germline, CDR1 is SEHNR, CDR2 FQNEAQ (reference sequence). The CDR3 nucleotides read TGTGCCAGCAGCTTGACTCCCGGCCACGAGCAGTACTTC. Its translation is CASSLTPGHEQYF.